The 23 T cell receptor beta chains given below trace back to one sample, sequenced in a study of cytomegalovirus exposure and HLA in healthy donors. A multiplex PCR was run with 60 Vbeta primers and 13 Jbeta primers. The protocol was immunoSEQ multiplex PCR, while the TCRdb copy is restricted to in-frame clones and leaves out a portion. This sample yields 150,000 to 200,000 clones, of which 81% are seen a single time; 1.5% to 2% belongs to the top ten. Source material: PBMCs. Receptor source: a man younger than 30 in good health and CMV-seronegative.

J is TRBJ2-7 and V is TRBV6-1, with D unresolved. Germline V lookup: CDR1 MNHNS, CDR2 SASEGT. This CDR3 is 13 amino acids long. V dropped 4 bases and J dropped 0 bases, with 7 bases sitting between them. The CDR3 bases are TGTGCCAGCAGTGTCTACGACTCCTACGAGCAGTACTTC. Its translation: CASSVYDSYEQYF.

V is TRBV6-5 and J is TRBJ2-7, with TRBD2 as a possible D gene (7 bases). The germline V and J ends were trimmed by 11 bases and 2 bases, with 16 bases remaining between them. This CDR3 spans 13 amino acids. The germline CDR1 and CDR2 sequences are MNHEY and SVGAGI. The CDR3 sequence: CAARGGGAYEQYF. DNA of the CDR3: TGTGCCGCTCGGGGAGGGGGAGCCTACGAGCAGTACTTC.

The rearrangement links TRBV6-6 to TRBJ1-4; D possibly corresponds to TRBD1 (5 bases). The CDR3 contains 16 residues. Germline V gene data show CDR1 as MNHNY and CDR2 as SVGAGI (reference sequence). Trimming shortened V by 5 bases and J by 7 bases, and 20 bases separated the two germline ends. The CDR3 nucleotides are TGTGCCAGCAGTGGAAGTGGGGCCCGAGTGAGTGAAAAACTGTTTTTT. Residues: CASSGSGARVSEKLFF.

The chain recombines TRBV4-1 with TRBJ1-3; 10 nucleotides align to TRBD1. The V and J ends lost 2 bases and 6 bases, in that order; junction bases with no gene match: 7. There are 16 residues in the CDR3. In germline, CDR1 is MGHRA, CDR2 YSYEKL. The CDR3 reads CASSQPGTGVKNTIYF. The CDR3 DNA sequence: TGCGCCAGCAGCCAACCCGGGACAGGGGTTAAAAACACCATATATTTT.

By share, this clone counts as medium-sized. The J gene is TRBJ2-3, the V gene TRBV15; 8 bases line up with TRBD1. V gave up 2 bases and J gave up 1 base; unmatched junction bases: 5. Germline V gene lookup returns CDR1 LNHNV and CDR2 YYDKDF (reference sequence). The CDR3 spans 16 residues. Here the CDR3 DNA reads TGTGCCACCAGCAGACCTCAGGGGGCAGGCACAGATACGCAGTATTTT. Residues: CATSRPQGAGTDTQYF.

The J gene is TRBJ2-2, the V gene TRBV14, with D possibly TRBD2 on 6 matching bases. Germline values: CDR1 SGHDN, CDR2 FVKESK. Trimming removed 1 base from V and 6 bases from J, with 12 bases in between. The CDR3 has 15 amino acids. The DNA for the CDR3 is TGTGCCAGCAGCCAAGTCTTGGGACTCGCCGGGGAGCTGTTTTTT. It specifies CASSQVLGLAGELFF. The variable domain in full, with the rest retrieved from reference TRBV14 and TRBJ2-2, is EAGVTQFPSHSVIEKGQTVTLRCDPISGHDNLYWYRRVMGKEIKFLLHFVKESKQDESGMPNNRFLAERTGGTYSTLKVQPAELEDSGVYFCASSQVLGLAGELFFGEGSRLTVL.

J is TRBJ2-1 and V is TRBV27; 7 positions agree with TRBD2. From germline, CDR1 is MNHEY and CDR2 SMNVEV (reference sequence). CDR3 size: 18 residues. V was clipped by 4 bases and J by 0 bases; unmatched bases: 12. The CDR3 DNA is TGTGCCAGCAGTTCCAACTTACTTCTAGCGGCCTCCTACAATGAGCAGTTCTTC. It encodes CASSSNLLLAASYNEQFF.

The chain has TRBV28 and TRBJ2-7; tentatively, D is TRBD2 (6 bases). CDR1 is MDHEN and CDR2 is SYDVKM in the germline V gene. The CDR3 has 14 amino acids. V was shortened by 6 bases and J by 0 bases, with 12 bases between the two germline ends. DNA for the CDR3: TGTGCCAGCAGGGTCCGGGGGAGCTCCTACGAGCAGTACTTC. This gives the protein CASRVRGSSYEQYF.

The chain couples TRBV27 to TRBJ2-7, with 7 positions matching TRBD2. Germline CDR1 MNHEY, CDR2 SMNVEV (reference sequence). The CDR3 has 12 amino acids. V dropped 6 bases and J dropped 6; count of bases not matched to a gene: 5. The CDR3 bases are TGTGCCAGCAGCCTCGGGACTACCGAGCAGTACTTC. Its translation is CASSLGTTEQYF.

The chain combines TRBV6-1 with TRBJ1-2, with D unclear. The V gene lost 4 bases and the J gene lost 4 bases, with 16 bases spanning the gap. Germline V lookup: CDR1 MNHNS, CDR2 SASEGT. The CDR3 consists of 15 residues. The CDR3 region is CASSVIEGFSYGYTF. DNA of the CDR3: TGTGCCAGCAGTGTGATAGAGGGATTTAGCTATGGCTACACCTTC.

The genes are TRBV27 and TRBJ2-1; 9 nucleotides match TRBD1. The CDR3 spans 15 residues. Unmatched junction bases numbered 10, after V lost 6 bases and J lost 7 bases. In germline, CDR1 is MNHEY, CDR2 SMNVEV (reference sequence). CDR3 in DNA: TGTGCCAGCAGGCACGGGACAGGGAATGGGAATGAGCAGTTCTTC. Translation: CASRHGTGNGNEQFF.

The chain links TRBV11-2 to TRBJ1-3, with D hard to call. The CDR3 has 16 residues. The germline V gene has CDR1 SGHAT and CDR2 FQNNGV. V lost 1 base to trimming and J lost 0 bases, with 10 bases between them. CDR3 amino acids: CASSLVWQVSGNTIYF. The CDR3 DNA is TGTGCCAGCAGCTTAGTCTGGCAGGTCTCTGGAAACACCATATATTTT.

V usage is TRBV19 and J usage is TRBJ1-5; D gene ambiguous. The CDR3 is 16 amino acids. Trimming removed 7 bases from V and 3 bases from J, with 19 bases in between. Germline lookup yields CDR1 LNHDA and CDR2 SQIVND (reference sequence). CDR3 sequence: CASKPTTGTLNQPQHF. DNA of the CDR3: TGTGCCAGTAAACCCACCACGGGTACTCTCAATCAGCCCCAGCATTTT.

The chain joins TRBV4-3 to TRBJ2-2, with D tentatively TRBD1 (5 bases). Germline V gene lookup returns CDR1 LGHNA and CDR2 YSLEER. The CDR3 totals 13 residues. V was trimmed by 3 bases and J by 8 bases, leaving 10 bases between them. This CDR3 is CASSQGLSGELFF. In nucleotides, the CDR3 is TGCGCCAGCAGCCAGGGGCTGTCTGGGGAGCTGTTTTTT.

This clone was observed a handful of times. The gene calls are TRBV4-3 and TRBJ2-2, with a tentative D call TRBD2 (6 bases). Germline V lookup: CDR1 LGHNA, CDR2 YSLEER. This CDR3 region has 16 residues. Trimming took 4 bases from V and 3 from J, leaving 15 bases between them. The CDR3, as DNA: TGCGCCAGCAGCCCGCGGGGCAAGCCTCACACCGGGGAGCTGTTTTTT. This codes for CASSPRGKPHTGELFF.

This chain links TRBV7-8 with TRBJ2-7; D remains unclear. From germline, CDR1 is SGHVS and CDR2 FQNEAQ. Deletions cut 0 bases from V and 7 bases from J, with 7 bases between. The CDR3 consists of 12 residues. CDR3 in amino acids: CASSLARQEQYF. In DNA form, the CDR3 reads TGTGCCAGCAGCTTAGCTCGCCAGGAGCAGTACTTC.

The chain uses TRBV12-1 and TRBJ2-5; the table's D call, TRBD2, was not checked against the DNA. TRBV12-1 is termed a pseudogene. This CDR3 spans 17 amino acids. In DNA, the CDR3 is TGTGCCAGCAGCTTTGGGGGGACTAGCGGGTCCCAAGAGACCCAGTACTTC. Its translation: CASSFGGTSGSQETQYF.

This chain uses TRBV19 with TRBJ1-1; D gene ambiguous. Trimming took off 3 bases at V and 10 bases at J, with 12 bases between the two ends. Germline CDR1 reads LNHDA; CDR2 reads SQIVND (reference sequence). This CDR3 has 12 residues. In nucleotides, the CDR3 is TGTGCCAGTAGTATTCTCGGCGGTGCAGCTTTCTTT. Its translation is CASSILGGAAFF.

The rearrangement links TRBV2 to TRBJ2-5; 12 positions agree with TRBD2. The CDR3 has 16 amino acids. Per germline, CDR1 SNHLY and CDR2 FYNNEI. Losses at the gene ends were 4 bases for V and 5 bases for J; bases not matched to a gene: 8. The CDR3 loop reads CASSAPSGRGDETQYF. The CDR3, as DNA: TGTGCCAGCAGTGCCCCTAGCGGGAGGGGCGACGAGACCCAGTACTTC.

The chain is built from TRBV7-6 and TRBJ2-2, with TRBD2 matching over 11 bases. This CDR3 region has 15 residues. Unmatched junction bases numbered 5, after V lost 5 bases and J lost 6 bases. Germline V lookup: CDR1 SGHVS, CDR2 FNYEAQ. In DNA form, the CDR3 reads TGTGCCAGCAGCCTACTAGCGGGAGTTGCCGGGGAGCTGTTTTTT. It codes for CASSLLAGVAGELFF. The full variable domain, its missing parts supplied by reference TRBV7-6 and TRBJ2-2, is GAGVSQSPRYKVTKRGQDVALRCDPISGHVSLYWYRQALGQGPEFLTYFNYEAQQDKSGLPNDRFSAERPEGSISTLTIQRTEQRDSAMYRCASSLLAGVAGELFFGEGSRLTVL.

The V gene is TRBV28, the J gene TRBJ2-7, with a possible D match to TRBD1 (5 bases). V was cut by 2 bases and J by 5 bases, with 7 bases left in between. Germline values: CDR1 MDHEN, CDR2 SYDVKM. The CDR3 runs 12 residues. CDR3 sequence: CASSLRGNEQYF. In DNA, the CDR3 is TGTGCCAGCAGTTTAAGGGGTAACGAGCAGTACTTC.

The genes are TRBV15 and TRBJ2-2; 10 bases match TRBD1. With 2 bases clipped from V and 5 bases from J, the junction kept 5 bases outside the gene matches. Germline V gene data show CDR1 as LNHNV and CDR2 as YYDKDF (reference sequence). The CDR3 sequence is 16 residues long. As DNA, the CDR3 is TGTGCCACCAGCAGACGACAGGGGGCGTGGACCGGGGAGCTGTTTTTT. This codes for CATSRRQGAWTGELFF.

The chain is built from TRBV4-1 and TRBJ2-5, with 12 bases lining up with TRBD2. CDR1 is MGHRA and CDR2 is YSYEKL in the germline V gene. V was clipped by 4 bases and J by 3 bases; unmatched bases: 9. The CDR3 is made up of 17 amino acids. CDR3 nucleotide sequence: TGCGCCAGCAGCCGCCTAGCGGGGGGGCCGGGTAAAGAGACCCAGTACTTC. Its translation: CASSRLAGGPGKETQYF.